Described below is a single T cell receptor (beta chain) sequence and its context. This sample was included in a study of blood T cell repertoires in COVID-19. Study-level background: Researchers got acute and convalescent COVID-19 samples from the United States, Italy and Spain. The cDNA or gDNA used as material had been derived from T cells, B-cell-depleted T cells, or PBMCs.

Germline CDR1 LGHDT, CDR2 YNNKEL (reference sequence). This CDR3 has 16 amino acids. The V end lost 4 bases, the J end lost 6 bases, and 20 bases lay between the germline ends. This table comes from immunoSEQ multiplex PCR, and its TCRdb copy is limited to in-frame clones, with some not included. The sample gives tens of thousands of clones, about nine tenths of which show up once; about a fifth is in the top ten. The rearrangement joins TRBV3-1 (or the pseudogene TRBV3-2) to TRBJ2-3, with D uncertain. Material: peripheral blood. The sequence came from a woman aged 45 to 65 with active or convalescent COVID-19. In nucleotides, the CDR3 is TGTGCCAGCAGCCCTACCTTGACACCTCTCGCCGATACGCAGTATTTT. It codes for CASSPTLTPLADTQYF.